This T cell receptor beta chain is from a study of T cell responses to AZD1222 COVID-19 vaccine. The table lists this clone with a few counts. Additional DNA sequences in this sample encode the identical CDR3. The repertoire was sequenced with immunoSEQ multiplex PCR; TCRdb's copy has only in-frame clones and lacks some. This sample yields over 100,000 clones, of which 80% to 90% are seen a single time; about a fifth belongs to the top ten. The CDR3 is 13 residues long. Looked up from germline, CDR1 is SGHRS and CDR2 is YFSETQ. Between the trimmed V and J ends, which lost 0 bases and 1 base, there was a span of 4 bases.

The chain uses TRBV5-1 and TRBJ1-1; D not resolved. The sample here was peripheral blood, taken on day 0 of AZD1222 vaccination. The TCR was taken from an adult in good health. DNA for the CDR3: TGCGCCAGCAGCTTGGCCGGGAACACTGAAGCTTTCTTT. This translates into CASSLAGNTEAFF.